Each of the 18 T cell receptor beta chains below was sequenced from the same sample in a study of blood T cell repertoires in COVID-19 (dated by TCRdb to the early 2020s). Library preparation was by the immunoSEQ multiplex PCR assay. As stored in TCRdb, this immuneACCESS dataset retains in-frame rearrangements with V and J assigned. A fraction of the clones does not appear; measured against another copy, unresolved V genes explain less than half of the discrepancy, and the remainder lacks a known reason. This sample gives 200,000 to 250,000 clones in total; about nine tenths of them show up just once. Under 7% of the sample goes to the ten largest clones. Sample: peripheral blood. These receptors all come from a man in his sixties who had recovered from COVID-19.

The chain carries TRBV7-8 and TRBJ2-7; 9 nucleotides match TRBD1. Trimming at V came to 4 bases and at J to 4 bases, leaving 5 bases not matched to a gene. The CDR3 runs to 14 residues. CDR1 SGHVS and CDR2 FQNEAQ come from the germline V gene. For the CDR3, the DNA is TGTGCCAGCAGCTCCTACAGGGGGCTATACGAGCAGTACTTC. It specifies CASSSYRGLYEQYF.

The V and J genes are TRBV7-9 and TRBJ2-1; 7 positions match TRBD1. V gave up 5 bases and J gave up 2 bases; unmatched junction bases: 12. Germline CDR1 and CDR2: SEHNR and FQNEAQ (reference sequence). The CDR3 is made up of 17 amino acids. The CDR3 here is CASSPTAPTGPYNEQFF. The CDR3 nucleotides read TGTGCCAGCAGCCCGACGGCCCCGACAGGGCCCTACAATGAGCAGTTCTTC.

The chain recombines TRBV24-1 with TRBJ2-3; TRBD1 matches 10 bases. Germline CDR1 reads KGHDR; CDR2 reads SFDVKD. This CDR3 contains 13 residues. The J segment lost 2 bases and the V segment lost 9 bases, leaving 1 base of the junction unmatched. The CDR3 sequence is CATGTGATDTQYF. The DNA for the CDR3 is TGTGCCACCGGGACAGGGGCCACAGATACGCAGTATTTT.

The chain recombines TRBV5-6 with TRBJ2-3; the D is unclear. The CDR3 sequence is 14 residues long. V dropped 0 bases and J dropped 5 bases, with 10 bases sitting between them. Per the germline V gene, CDR1 is SGHDT and CDR2 is YYEEEE. This CDR3 reads CASSLGLEKDTQYF. The DNA of the CDR3 is TGTGCCAGCAGCTTGGGGCTAGAAAAAGATACGCAGTATTTT.

CDR3 protein: CASSLAGLSYEQYF. The CDR3 DNA follows: TGTGCCAGCAGCTTGGCGGGACTCTCCTACGAGCAGTACTTC. V is TRBV7-9 and J is TRBJ2-7; D is possibly TRBD2 (6 bases). The germline gives CDR1 SEHNR, CDR2 FQNEAQ (reference sequence). This CDR3 comprises 14 residues. Trimming cost V 3 bases and J 0 bases, with 9 bases left between them.

V and J are TRBV2 and TRBJ2-6; a possible D gene is TRBD2 (5 bases). The CDR3 runs 18 residues. CDR1 is SNHLY and CDR2 is FYNNEI in the germline V gene. Trimming removed 6 bases at V and 4 bases at J, with 22 bases between. As DNA, the CDR3 is TGTGCCAGCAGCGCGGGCTTAGGCGTGGGAGCCGGGGCCAACGTCCTGACTTTC. Translated: CASSAGLGVGAGANVLTF.

This sequence joins TRBV27 and TRBJ2-4; 8 bases agree with TRBD2. The CDR3 runs to 16 residues. Trimming removed 4 bases from V and 0 bases from J; junction bases left unmatched: 5. The germline V gene encodes CDR1 MNHEY and CDR2 SMNVEV (reference sequence). The CDR3 spells CASSSGGSLAKNIQYF. The CDR3 bases are TGTGCCAGCAGTTCGGGAGGGTCCCTAGCCAAAAACATTCAGTACTTC.

J is TRBJ1-1 and V is TRBV15; unclear D gene. CDR1 and CDR2 (germline): LNHNV, YYDKDF (reference sequence). The CDR3 has 12 amino acids. The V end was cut by 6 bases, the J end by 3 bases, with 8 bases between. The CDR3 loop reads CATREFDTEAFF. The CDR3 DNA is TGTGCCACCAGGGAGTTTGACACTGAAGCTTTCTTT.

CDR3 amino acids: CASSTRTGTGRNSPLHF. Written as DNA, the CDR3 is TGTGCCAGCAGTACACGAACCGGGACAGGGCGGAATTCACCCCTCCACTTT. The rearrangement uses TRBV27 and TRBJ1-6; TRBD1 agrees at 9 bases. Germline V gene sequence: CDR1 MNHEY, CDR2 SMNVEV (reference sequence). There are 17 residues in the CDR3. The V and J ends lost 5 bases and 7 bases, in that order; junction bases with no gene match: 12.

This chain links TRBV9 with TRBJ1-1; TRBD1 might be the D (5 bases). Germline V lookup: CDR1 SGDLS, CDR2 YYNGEE. CDR3 length: 15 residues. V lost 3 bases and J lost 1, with 13 bases in between. CDR3 protein: CASSEKDTPNTEAFF. As DNA, the CDR3 is TGTGCCAGCAGCGAAAAGGACACACCGAACACTGAAGCTTTCTTT.

The chain employs TRBV5-1 and TRBJ2-5; TRBD2 might be the D (6 bases). The CDR3 is made up of 12 amino acids. The germline V gene encodes CDR1 SGHRS and CDR2 YFSETQ. Trimming shortened V by 6 bases and J by 2 bases, and 8 bases separated the two germline ends. CDR3 DNA sequence: TGCGCCAGCAAGGCGGGGCAAGAGACCCAGTACTTC. Translating gives CASKAGQETQYF.

The CDR3 coding sequence is TGTGCCAGCAGTAGGACTCTGGACGAGCAGTACTTC. It yields the protein CASSRTLDEQYF. The chain links TRBV27 to TRBJ2-7; TRBD2 might be the D (5 bases). Germline-derived CDR1 and CDR2 are MNHEY and SMNVEV (reference sequence). Trimming took off 5 bases at V and 5 bases at J, with 10 bases between the two ends. The CDR3 is 12 residues long.

The chain couples TRBV27 to TRBJ2-7, with 11 bases aligning to TRBD1. The CDR3 contains 14 residues. The germline gives CDR1 MNHEY, CDR2 SMNVEV (reference sequence). V was pared by 9 bases and J by 2 bases, with 6 bases of the junction left unmatched. The CDR3 DNA follows: TGTGCCAGTGGGGGGACAGGGGGAACCTACGAGCAGTACTTC. Protein product: CASGGTGGTYEQYF.

The table lists this clone with a count of one. This chain links TRBV5-1 with TRBJ2-3, with TRBD1 identical over 7 bases. The trim removed 3 bases at V and 3 bases at J, leaving 4 bases unmatched. CDR1 is SGHRS and CDR2 is YFSETQ in the germline V gene. The length of the CDR3 is 14 residues. As DNA, the CDR3 is TGCGCCAGCAGCTCCCGACAGGGTACAGATACGCAGTATTTT. Amino acids: CASSSRQGTDTQYF.

V gene TRBV5-1 combines with J gene TRBJ1-2; D is possibly TRBD1 (5 bases). Germline V lookup: CDR1 SGHRS, CDR2 YFSETQ. This CDR3 is built from 14 residues. Trimming took off 0 bases at V and 4 bases at J, with 10 bases between the two ends. CDR3 sequence: CASSLAEGIYGYTF. The CDR3 DNA sequence: TGCGCCAGCAGCTTGGCGGAGGGGATCTATGGCTACACCTTC.

The genes are TRBV15 and TRBJ1-5; D may be TRBD1 (6 bases). Germline values: CDR1 LNHNV, CDR2 YYDKDF (reference sequence). Trimming removed 2 bases from V and 0 bases from J, with 8 bases in between. This CDR3 is built from 15 residues. CDR3 amino acids: CATSRQGNSNQPQHF. CDR3 bases: TGTGCCACCAGCAGACAGGGGAATAGCAATCAGCCCCAGCATTTT.

The gene calls are TRBV5-4 and TRBJ2-1, with 9 bases aligning to TRBD2. V lost 4 bases and J lost 9; bases outside the gene matches: 14. Germline CDR1 and CDR2: SGHNT and YYREEE (reference sequence). The CDR3 length is 16 residues. CDR3 loop: CASSQGVAGVVSEQFF. In DNA form, the CDR3 reads TGTGCCAGCAGCCAGGGGGTAGCGGGAGTTGTTAGTGAGCAGTTCTTC.

The rearrangement links TRBV4-1 to TRBJ2-2; D not certain. V lost 2 bases to trimming and J lost 4 bases, with 20 bases between them. The germline V gene encodes CDR1 MGHRA and CDR2 YSYEKL. This CDR3 is 18 amino acids long. CDR3 residues: CASSQYVSTVPGTGELFF. In DNA form, the CDR3 reads TGCGCCAGCAGCCAATATGTTTCGACGGTCCCAGGCACCGGGGAGCTGTTTTTT.